The present entry profiles one TCR beta chain with its context. Its antigen is currently unknown. The protocol was immunoSEQ multiplex PCR, while the TCRdb copy is restricted to in-frame clones and leaves out a portion. The repertoire holds a few million clones, with over 90% as singletons. Germline loops: CDR1 SGHRS, CDR2 YFSETQ. The CDR3 contains 17 residues. The J segment lost 7 bases and the V segment lost 4 bases, leaving 11 bases of the junction unmatched. The data were obtained in a study of shared clonotypes between healthy human individuals. Study-wide points: Naive subsets tended to show greater estimated richness than memory subsets.

Sequencing input: naive CD4+ T cells from PBMCs. Subset here: CD45RA+ positively selected. The rearrangement joins TRBV5-1 to TRBJ2-1; 13 nucleotides agree with TRBD2. This TCR came from a man between 18 and 29 years old in good health. Some clones in this sample may be carry-over from other donors' samples. The CDR3 spells CASSALGTSGIGNEQFF. The CDR3 DNA sequence: TGCGCCAGCAGCGCCCTTGGGACTAGCGGGATTGGGAATGAGCAGTTCTTC.